The T cell receptor beta chain described here comes from a study of blood T cell repertoires in COVID-19. The CDR3 loop spans 13 amino acids. Trimming removed 4 bases from V and 8 bases from J; junction bases left unmatched: 5. Profiling relied on immunoSEQ multiplex PCR, and the TCRdb table lists in-frame clones only, not all of them. The sample lists approximately 340,000 clones; about nine tenths were seen once. This clone was counted only a few times. The sample comprised PBMCs or T cells enriched from blood (not recorded which). The TCR sequence derives from a middle-aged woman who had been exposed to COVID-19. The V and J genes are TRBV12-3 or TRBV12-4 and TRBJ1-2; 9 nucleotides agree with TRBD1. CDR3 DNA sequence: TGTGCCAGCAGTTCGTCTGGGACAGGGGGCTACACCTTC. Its protein is CASSSSGTGGYTF.